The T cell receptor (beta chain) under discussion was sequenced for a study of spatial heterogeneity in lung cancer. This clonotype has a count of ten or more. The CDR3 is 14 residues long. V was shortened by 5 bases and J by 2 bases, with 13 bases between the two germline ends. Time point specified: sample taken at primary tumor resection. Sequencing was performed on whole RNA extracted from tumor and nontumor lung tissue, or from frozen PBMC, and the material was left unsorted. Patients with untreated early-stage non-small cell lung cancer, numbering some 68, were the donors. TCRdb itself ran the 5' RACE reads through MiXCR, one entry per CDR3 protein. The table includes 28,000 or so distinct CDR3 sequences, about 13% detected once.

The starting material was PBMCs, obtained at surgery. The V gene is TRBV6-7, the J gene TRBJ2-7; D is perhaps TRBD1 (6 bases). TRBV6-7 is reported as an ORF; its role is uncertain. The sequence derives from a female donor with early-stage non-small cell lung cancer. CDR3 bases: TGTGCCAGCAGTAACCAGGGGATCCCCTACGAGCAGTACGTC. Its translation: CASSNQGIPYEQYV.